The 19 T cell receptor beta chains listed next were all sequenced from one sample in a study of blood T cells in healthy people across ages. Primers used in a second PCR of roughly 7 to 12 cycles were a sample-barcoded 5' primer and a J-beta primer mix. TCRdb used MiXCR to reprocess the 5' RACE reads, holding one entry per CDR3 protein. Found here are under 1,000,000 distinct CDR3 sequences, under 40% of them singletons; the top ten hold approximately 12%. Sequenced sample: blood. The origin of the receptors is a young man in good health.

This clonotype appeared a few times. The chain recombines TRBV6-5 with TRBJ2-3; D is unresolved. This CDR3 has 13 amino acids. The V end was cut by 6 bases, the J end by 5 bases, with 12 bases between. Per germline, CDR1 MNHEY and CDR2 SVGAGI. CDR3 nucleotide sequence: TGTGCCAGCAGCTTGGAGCACAGAGATACGCAGTATTTT. Its translation is CASSLEHRDTQYF.

This chain links TRBV5-4 with TRBJ1-4, with 8 bases identical to TRBD1. The germline V gene has CDR1 SGHNT and CDR2 YYREEE (reference sequence). Trimming took 3 bases from V and 8 from J; bases not matched to a gene: 12. This CDR3 is built from 16 residues. CDR3 nucleotide sequence: TGTGCCAGCAGCTCCGGTGCGAAAGACAGGGGCGAAAAACTGTTTTTT. It is translated as CASSSGAKDRGEKLFF. The entire variable domain, with the rest obtained from reference TRBV5-4 and TRBJ1-4, is as follows: ETGVTQSPTHLIKTRGQQVTLRCSSQSGHNTVSWYQQALGQGPQFIFQYYREEENGRGNFPPRFSGLQFPNYSSELNVNALELDDSALYLCASSSGAKDRGEKLFFGSGTQLSVL.

This sequence joins TRBV7-3 and TRBJ2-1; a possible D gene is TRBD2 (6 bases). The CDR3 sequence is 15 residues long. Germline V gene lookup returns CDR1 SGHTA and CDR2 FQGTGA. Trimming left V 5 bases short and J 7 bases short, with 18 bases between. The CDR3 bases are TGTGCCAGCAGCCCCAGCGGCGGGGTTGGTAATGAGCAGTTCTTC. This sequence encodes CASSPSGGVGNEQFF.

Worth noting for this clonotype: One junction end disagrees with the germline gene, perhaps due to a read error. The genes are TRBV27 and TRBJ2-1, with unresolved D. This CDR3 comprises 14 residues. Germline CDR1 is MNHEY and CDR2 is SMNVEV (reference sequence). The CDR3 loop is CASNSPGPHNGQFF. The CDR3, as DNA: TGTGCCAGCAACTCCCCCGGCCCCCACAATGGGCAGTTCTTC.

The table lists this clonotype with a few counts. The genes are TRBV6-5 and TRBJ1-5; the match to TRBD1 covers 9 bases. There are 13 residues in the CDR3. Germline V gene sequence: CDR1 MNHEY, CDR2 SVGAGI. The ends lost 10 bases at V and 6 bases at J; junction bases unmatched: 7. This CDR3 is CATRDRVGQPQHF. The DNA for the CDR3 is TGTGCCACTCGGGACAGGGTCGGTCAGCCCCAGCATTTT.

The genes are TRBV13 and TRBJ2-1, with D perhaps given as TRBD1 or TRBD2 (5 bases each). The ends were cut back, 5 bases at V and 4 bases at J, with 15 bases in the middle. Germline values: CDR1 PRHDT, CDR2 FYEKMQ (reference sequence). The CDR3 is made up of 15 amino acids. The CDR3 spells CASSDRDGGYNEQFF. The CDR3 DNA follows: TGTGCCAGCAGCGACCGGGACGGCGGATACAATGAGCAGTTCTTC.

This clonotype came up a few times. An end of the junction does not agree with germline; a read error may underlie this. This chain links TRBV7-9 with TRBJ1-6; D not resolved. The germline gives CDR1 SEHNR, CDR2 FQNEAQ (reference sequence). There are 14 residues in the CDR3. DNA of the CDR3: TGTGCCAGCAGCCCAGACGGTTATAATTCACCCCCCCACTTT. Encoded protein: CASSPDGYNSPPHF.

This clonotype has a handful of counts. The chain joins TRBV12-3 or TRBV12-4 to TRBJ2-6; D unresolved. This CDR3 is built from 13 residues. Trimming left V 7 bases short and J 0 bases short, with 4 bases between. The CDR3 protein is CASKSSGANVLTF. The CDR3 DNA sequence: TGTGCCAGCAAATCCTCTGGGGCCAACGTCCTGACTTTC.

This clonotype has more than one count but fewer than ten. This chain connects TRBV6-2 or TRBV6-3 to TRBJ1-6, with a possible D match to TRBD1 (5 bases). The germline gives CDR1 MNHEY, CDR2 SVGEGT. The CDR3 runs to 15 residues. V shed 8 bases and J shed 7 bases, with 18 bases lying between them. The CDR3 sequence is CASRRRDGENSPLHF. The CDR3 nucleotides read TGTGCCAGCCGGAGAAGGGACGGTGAAAATTCACCCCTCCACTTT.

This clonotype was detected only a few times. The chain combines TRBV4-3 with TRBJ2-1; the match to TRBD1 covers 7 bases. Germline-derived CDR1 and CDR2 are LGHNA and YSLEER. The CDR3 is 14 amino acids. Losses at the gene ends were 3 bases for V and 6 bases for J; bases not matched to a gene: 5. The CDR3 DNA reads as TGCGCCAGCAGCCAGGGGGACAGCATCAATGAGCAGTTCTTC. Encoded protein: CASSQGDSINEQFF.

About this clonotype itself: This may stem from a read error, because a much larger clone lies one nucleotide away. This chain connects TRBV28 to TRBJ2-3; 8 bases line up with TRBD1. The germline gives CDR1 MDHEN, CDR2 SYDVKM. Trimming took 1 base from V and 4 from J; bases not matched to a gene: 4. The CDR3 has 15 amino acids. DNA of the CDR3: TGTGCCAGCAGTTTATCGGGACAGGTCGCAGATACGCAGTATTTT. Its protein product is CASSLSGQVADTQYF. The variable domain in full, completed from reference TRBV28 and TRBJ2-3, reads DVKVTQSSRYLVKRTGEKVFLECVQDMDHENMFWYRQDPGLGLRLIYFSYDVKMKEKGDIPEGYSVSREKKERFSLILESASTNQTSMYLCASSLSGQVADTQYFGPGTRLTVL.

This sequence joins TRBV4-2 and TRBJ1-1; TRBD1 is a possible D gene (5 bases). CDR3 length: 14 residues. CDR1 LGHNA and CDR2 YNFKEQ come from the germline V gene. Trimming took off 0 bases at V and 8 bases at J, with 13 bases between the two ends. As DNA, the CDR3 is TGTGCCAGCAGCCAAGAGACAGAGGCCACGGAAGCTTTCTTT. Translating gives CASSQETEATEAFF.

Remarks on this clonotype: A junction end diverges from the germline sequence, so it may reflect a read error. This chain connects TRBV5-1 to TRBJ2-3; 12 bases agree with TRBD1. Germline loops: CDR1 SGHRS, CDR2 YFSETQ. This CDR3 is 15 amino acids long. This CDR3 reads CANSRGTGGTDTQYF. In nucleotides, the CDR3 is TGCGCCAACAGCCGCGGGACAGGGGGCACAGATACACAGTATTTT.

This clonotype was observed at least ten times. V and J are TRBV5-1 and TRBJ2-7; D is uncertain. The CDR3 is 13 residues long. V dropped 0 bases and J dropped 3 bases, with 7 bases sitting between them. Germline-derived CDR1 and CDR2 are SGHRS and YFSETQ. The CDR3 loop reads CASSLELDYEQYF. The CDR3 DNA sequence: TGCGCCAGCAGCTTGGAGCTAGACTACGAGCAGTACTTC.

This clonotype has a count of ten or more. The chain recombines TRBV4-2 with TRBJ1-2; D remains unclear. The length of the CDR3 is 16 residues. With 4 bases removed from V and 4 bases from J, the gap between germline ends came to 19 bases. Per germline, CDR1 LGHNA and CDR2 YNFKEQ. CDR3 protein: CASSRLDRARGYGYTF. The CDR3, as DNA: TGTGCCAGCAGCCGACTAGACCGGGCGAGAGGCTATGGCTACACCTTC.

The chain uses TRBV29-1 and TRBJ2-7; D is ambiguous. Germline lookup yields CDR1 SQVTM and CDR2 ANQGSEA. Deletions cut 5 bases from V and 0 bases from J, with 14 bases between. This CDR3 is 14 amino acids long. CDR3 coding DNA: TGCAGCGTTCCCCGACGTGGGGACTCCTACGAGCAGTACTTC. Translated, it gives CSVPRRGDSYEQYF.

Notes on this clonotype: A much larger clone differs by one base, so this may be a read error. The gene calls are TRBV5-1 and TRBJ2-1; D gene uncertain. Germline V CDR1 and CDR2: SGHRS, YFSETQ. Trimming took 7 bases from V and 6 from J, leaving 11 bases between them. The CDR3 consists of 12 residues. CDR3 protein: CASGWSGNEQFF. CDR3 nucleotide sequence: TGCGCCAGCGGCTGGTCCGGCAATGAGCAGTTCTTC.

This clonotype was counted a few times. V is TRBV5-4 and J is TRBJ1-6, with a possible D match to TRBD1 (6 bases). The CDR3 extends over 14 amino acids. V was trimmed by 5 bases and J by 5 bases, leaving 11 bases between them. Germline values: CDR1 SGHNT, CDR2 YYREEE (reference sequence). Here the CDR3 reads CASSYRENNSPLHF. For the CDR3, the DNA is TGTGCCAGCAGTTACAGGGAAAATAATTCACCCCTCCACTTT.

The chain employs TRBV2 and TRBJ2-5; 8 nucleotides agree with TRBD1. CDR1 is SNHLY, CDR2 FYNNEI, per germline. The J segment lost 4 bases and the V segment lost 9 bases, leaving 13 bases of the junction unmatched. This CDR3 is built from 15 residues. The CDR3 protein is CARGGASTGGETQYF. The CDR3, as DNA: TGTGCCAGGGGCGGGGCTTCTACAGGGGGAGAGACCCAGTACTTC.